The clone carrying this T cell receptor beta chain has a count of ten or more. The CDR3 spans 12 residues. The germline V gene has CDR1 DFQATT and CDR2 SNEGSKA (reference sequence). Unmatched junction bases numbered 1, after V lost 1 base and J lost 6 bases. TCRdb passed the 5' RACE reads through MiXCR, listing each CDR3 protein once. Counted here are about 240,000 distinct CDR3 sequences, around 9.2% occurring once; the ten biggest clones make up over 6.5%. This sample was taken from a study of CD8 T cells in ankylosing spondylitis. The sample was blood, either unsorted or a sorted T cell fraction (not recorded which). The receptor's source is a male donor with ankylosing spondylitis or in good health (not recorded which). The V and J genes are TRBV20-1 and TRBJ2-3; 7 positions agree with TRBD2. The CDR3 sequence is CSARGTRDTQYF. The CDR3 coding sequence is TGCAGTGCTAGAGGGACTAGGGATACGCAGTATTTT.